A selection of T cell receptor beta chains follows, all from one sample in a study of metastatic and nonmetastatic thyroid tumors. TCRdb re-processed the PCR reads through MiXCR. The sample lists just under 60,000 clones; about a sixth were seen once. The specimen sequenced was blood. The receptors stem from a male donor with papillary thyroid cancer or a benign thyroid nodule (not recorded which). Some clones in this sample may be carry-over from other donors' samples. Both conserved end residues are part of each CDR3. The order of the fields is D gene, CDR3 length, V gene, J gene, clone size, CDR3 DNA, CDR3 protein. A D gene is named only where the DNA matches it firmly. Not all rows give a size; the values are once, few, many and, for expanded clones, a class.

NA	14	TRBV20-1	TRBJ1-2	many	TGCAGTGCTAGAGGGGAGGGGAGGGGCTATGGCTACACCTTC	CSARGEGRGYGYTF
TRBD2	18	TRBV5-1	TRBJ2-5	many	TGCGCCAGCAGCTTGGGTTACCTAGCGGGGGATTGGTTGGAGACCCAGTACTTC	CASSLGYLAGDWLETQYF
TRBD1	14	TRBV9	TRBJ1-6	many	TGTGCCAGCAGCGCGGGACAGGGAAGTTCACCCCTCCACTTT	CASSAGQGSSPLHF
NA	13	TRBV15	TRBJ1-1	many	TGTGCCACCAGCAGGACAGAGAACACTGAAGCTTTCTTT	CATSRTENTEAFF
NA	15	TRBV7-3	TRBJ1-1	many	TGTGCCAGCAGCTTATGGCCTGTGGGGAACACTGAAGCTTTCTTT	CASSLWPVGNTEAFF
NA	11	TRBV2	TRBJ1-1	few	TGTGCCAGCAGTGGGGGCTTCATAGCTTTCTTT	CASSGGFIAFF
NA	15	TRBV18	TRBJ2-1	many	TGTGCCAGCTCTTCCTTACTTCGGGGCTACAATGAGCAGTTCTTC	CASSSLLRGYNEQFF
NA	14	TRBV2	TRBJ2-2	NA	TGTGCCAGCAGTTCAGGCAGTTACACCGGGGAGCTGTTTTTT	CASSSGSYTGELFF
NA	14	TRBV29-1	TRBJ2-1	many	TGCAGCGTTAAGGGGTGGGGGGACTACAATGAGCAGTTCTTC	CSVKGWGDYNEQFF
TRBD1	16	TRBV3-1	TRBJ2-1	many	TGTGCCAGCAGACACGGGACAGGCTATTCCTACAATGAGCAGTTCTTC	CASRHGTGYSYNEQFF
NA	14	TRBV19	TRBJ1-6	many	TGTGCCAGTAGTAATCGGGCGGACAATTCACCCCTCCACTTT	CASSNRADNSPLHF
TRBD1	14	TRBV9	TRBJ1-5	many	TGTGCCGCGCCGGGACAGGGAGGCAATCAGCCCCAGCATTTT	CAAPGQGGNQPQHF
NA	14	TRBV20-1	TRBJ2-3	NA	TGCAGTTCTAGGGCTACCGGGAGCACAGATACGCAGTATTTT	CSSRATGSTDTQYF
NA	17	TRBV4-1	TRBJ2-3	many	TGCGCCAGCAGCCCAGCCGGTGGACTAACCCGCACAGATACGCAGTATTTT	CASSPAGGLTRTDTQYF
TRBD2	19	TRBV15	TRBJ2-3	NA	TGTGCCACCAGCAGAGACCGGGTTTTGGGCGGGGGGGCACCAGATACGCAGTATTTT	CATSRDRVLGGGAPDTQYF
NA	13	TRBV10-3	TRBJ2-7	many	TGTGCCATCAGTGATAGGGGCGCCTACGAGCAGTACTTC	CAISDRGAYEQYF
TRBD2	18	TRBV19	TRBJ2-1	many	TGTGCCAGTAATCGGGGACTAGCGGGGGGGACTCCTTGGAATGAGCAGTTCTTC	CASNRGLAGGTPWNEQFF
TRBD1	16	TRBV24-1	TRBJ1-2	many	TGTGCCACCAGTGACAAGAAGGGACAGGGGAACTATGGCTACACCTTC	CATSDKKGQGNYGYTF
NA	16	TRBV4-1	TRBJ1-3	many	TGCGCCAGCAGCCAAGTAGCGGCAGGGGTTGGAAACACCATATATTTT	CASSQVAAGVGNTIYF
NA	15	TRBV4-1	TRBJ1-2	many	TGCGCCAGCAGCCAAGCCGTTGTGGGGTTGTATGGCTACACCTTC	CASSQAVVGLYGYTF
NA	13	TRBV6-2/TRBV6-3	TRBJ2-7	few	TGTGCCAGCAGTAGGACAGCAGGTTACGAGCAGTACTTC	CASSRTAGYEQYF
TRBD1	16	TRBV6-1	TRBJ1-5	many	TGTGCCAGCAGTGAAGGATCGGCAGGGGGAGGACAGCCCCAGCATTTT	CASSEGSAGGGQPQHF
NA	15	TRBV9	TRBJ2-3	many	TGTGCCAGCAGCGTATACGAGACGAGGCGAGATACGCAGTATTTT	CASSVYETRRDTQYF
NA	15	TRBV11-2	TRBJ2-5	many	TGTGCCAGCAGCTTAGCTCCGGCGGGGATAGAGACCCAGTACTTC	CASSLAPAGIETQYF
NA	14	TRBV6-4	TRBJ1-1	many	TGTGCCAGCAGAGTACAGGGTTCAAACACTGAAGCTTTCTTT	CASRVQGSNTEAFF
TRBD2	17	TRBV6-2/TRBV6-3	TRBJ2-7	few	TGTGCCAGCAGTTTCTTAGCGGGGACCGATCCTGCCTACGAGCAGTACTTC	CASSFLAGTDPAYEQYF
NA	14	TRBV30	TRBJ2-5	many	TGTGCCTGGAGTGAACTGGGGTTCGGGGAGACCCAGTACTTC	CAWSELGFGETQYF
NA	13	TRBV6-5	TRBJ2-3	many	TGTGCCAGCAGTTACCGGGAAACAGATACGCAGTATTTT	CASSYRETDTQYF
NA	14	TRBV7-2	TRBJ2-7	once	TGTGCCAGCAGCTTCTACTGGTCCCACTACGATCAGTACTTC	CASSFYWSHYDQYF
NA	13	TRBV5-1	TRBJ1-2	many	TGCGCCAGCAGCTTAAAGGGGTACTATGGCTACACCTTC	CASSLKGYYGYTF
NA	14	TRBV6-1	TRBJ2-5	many	TGTGCCAGCAGTGGGTGGGGCCACCCGGAGACCCAGTACTTC	CASSGWGHPETQYF
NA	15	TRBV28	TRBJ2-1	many	TGTGCCAGCAGAGGGTTTCGTGGAAGGGTCAATGAGCAGTTCTTC	CASRGFRGRVNEQFF
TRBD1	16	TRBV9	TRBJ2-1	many	TGTGCCAGCAGCGTGGGGTCCGGGACAGTCGTGGATGAGCAGTTCTTC	CASSVGSGTVVDEQFF
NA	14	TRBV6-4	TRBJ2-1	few	TGTGCCAGCAGTGACTCGTCCCCGGGGGATGAGCAGTTCTTC	CASSDSSPGDEQFF
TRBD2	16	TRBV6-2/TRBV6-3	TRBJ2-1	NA	TGTGCCAGCAGTTACTCGCAGCGGGGGGGCCATATTGAGCAGTTCTTC	CASSYSQRGGHIEQFF
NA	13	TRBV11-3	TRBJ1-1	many	TGTGCCAGCAGCTTAGATCAGTTCGAAAAAGCTTTCTTT	CASSLDQFEKAFF
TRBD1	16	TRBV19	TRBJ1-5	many	TGTGCCAGTAGCCAAACAGGGGGTACTAGCAATCAGCCCCAGCATTTT	CASSQTGGTSNQPQHF
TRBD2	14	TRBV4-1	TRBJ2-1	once	TGCGCCAGCAGCAGGGGCGGGGGGGCCCCTGAGCAGTTCTTC	CASSRGGGAPEQFF
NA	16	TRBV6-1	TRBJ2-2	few	TGTGCCAGCAGTACCTGGAAAGGGATCAACACCGGGGAGCTGTTTTTT	CASSTWKGINTGELFF
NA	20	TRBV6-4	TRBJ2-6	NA	TGTGCCAGCAGTGACTCGATTACCAGAGGTTCTGGCTCTGGGGCCAACGTCCTGACTTTC	CASSDSITRGSGSGANVLTF
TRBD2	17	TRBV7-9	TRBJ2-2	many	TGTGCCAGCAGCTTAAAACTAGCGGGGGGAAACACCGGGGAGCTGTTTTTT	CASSLKLAGGNTGELFF
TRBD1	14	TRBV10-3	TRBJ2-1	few	TGTGCCGTCCTCCTGGACAGGAGTAACAATGAGCAGTTCTTC	CAVLLDRSNNEQFF
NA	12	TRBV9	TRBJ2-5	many	TGTGCCAGCAGCGTAGTGGGTGAGACCCAGTACTTC	CASSVVGETQYF
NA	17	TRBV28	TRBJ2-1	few	TGTGCCAGCAGTTTCTCCGCGGGGGCCACCTCCTACAATGAGCAGTTATTC	CASSFSAGATSYNEQLF
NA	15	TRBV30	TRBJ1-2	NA	TGTGCCTGGAGTGTGATGTGTGCTGGTGGCTATGTCTACACCTTC	CAWSVMCAGGYVYTF
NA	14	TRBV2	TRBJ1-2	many	TGTGCCAGCCGGGGTATAACAGAGGGTTATGGCTACACCTTC	CASRGITEGYGYTF
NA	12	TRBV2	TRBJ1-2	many	TGTGCCAGCAGAGAACGCGGCTATGGCTACACCTTC	CASRERGYGYTF
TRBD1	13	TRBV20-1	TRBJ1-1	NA	TGCAGTGCAGAGGGACAGGCCATAGGTCGCGCTTTCTTT	CSAEGQAIGRAFF
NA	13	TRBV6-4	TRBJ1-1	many	TGTGCCAGCAGTGAATCGGGGAACACTGAAGCTTTCTTT	CASSESGNTEAFF
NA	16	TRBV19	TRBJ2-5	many	TGTGCCAGTAGTACCCTCACGGGACTTGGGTTGGAGACCCAGTACTTC	CASSTLTGLGLETQYF
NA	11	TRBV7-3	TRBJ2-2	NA	TGTGCCATCAGCATCGACGGGGATCTGTTTTTT	CAISIDGDLFF
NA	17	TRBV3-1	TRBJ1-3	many	TGTGCCAGCAGCCAAGAGACTAGGGTCAGTCGAGGAAACACCATATATTTT	CASSQETRVSRGNTIYF